The present T cell receptor beta chain was sequenced within a study of blood T cell repertoires in COVID-19. Study-level information: Sites across the United States, Italy and Spain contributed samples from acute and convalescent COVID-19.

Source study methods: It was from reference gene primer amplification that nucleated cell counts were estimated. Sequenced by immunoSEQ multiplex PCR; TCRdb stores in-frame clones only, minus some. Clonal size and the V and J genes are those of that table, whereas D and trimming came from the DNA. The data hold approximately 390,000 clones, with more than 75% observed a single time. J was trimmed by 1 base and V by 0 bases; bases with no gene match: 7. Germline V gives CDR1 SGDLS, CDR2 YYNGEE. The CDR3 spans 17 residues. The sequenced sample was peripheral blood. The sequence came from a woman in her sixties with COVID-19, enrolled during active disease. This sequence joins TRBV9 and TRBJ2-3; TRBD2 matches 8 bases. The CDR3 protein is CASSVGVGGAGTDTQYF. In nucleotides, the CDR3 is TGTGCCAGCAGCGTAGGGGTCGGGGGGGCTGGCACAGATACGCAGTATTTT.